Listed below are T cell receptor beta chains from one sample, sequenced in a study of T cell changes during pregnancy in multiple sclerosis. Measured with immunoSEQ multiplex PCR; TCRdb has only the in-frame clones, and not every one. The table records tens of thousands of clones, 92% of them present only once. The sequencing used CD4+ T cells from peripheral blood mononuclear cells, collected after pregnancy. Receptor source: a female donor with multiple sclerosis, enrolled in a pregnancy study. The CDR3 runs from the conserved cysteine through the conserved F or W. Each record gives: D gene, J gene, V gene, clone size, CDR3 protein, CDR3 DNA. A D gene is named only where the DNA matches it firmly. Size is omitted from some rows. Given values are once, few, many or a class for expanded clones.

D gene: NA; J gene: TRBJ2-3; V gene: TRBV5-6; clone size: NA; CDR3 protein: CASSPNTLAPRRADTQYF; CDR3 DNA: TGTGCCAGCAGCCCGAACACCCTAGCTCCCCGTCGGGCAGATACGCAGTATTTT
D gene: TRBD1; J gene: TRBJ2-7; V gene: TRBV10-3; clone size: NA; CDR3 protein: CAISTGGWDEQYF; CDR3 DNA: TGTGCCATCAGCACAGGGGGCTGGGACGAGCAGTACTTC
D gene: NA; J gene: TRBJ2-1; V gene: TRBV18; clone size: NA; CDR3 protein: CASSPALAQPYNEQFF; CDR3 DNA: TGTGCCAGCTCACCAGCACTAGCACAGCCATACAATGAGCAGTTCTTC
D gene: TRBD1; J gene: TRBJ2-7; V gene: TRBV18; clone size: once; CDR3 protein: CASTQGLTYEQYF; CDR3 DNA: TGTGCCAGCACACAGGGGCTAACCTACGAGCAGTACTTC
D gene: TRBD2; J gene: TRBJ2-5; V gene: TRBV9; clone size: NA; CDR3 protein: CASSVGPSGTLQETQYF; CDR3 DNA: TGTGCCAGCAGCGTAGGCCCTAGCGGCACACTCCAAGAGACCCAGTACTTC
D gene: NA; J gene: TRBJ2-5; V gene: TRBV2; clone size: NA; CDR3 protein: CATKKRSQETQYF; CDR3 DNA: TGTGCCACCAAAAAGCGGTCTCAAGAGACCCAGTACTTC
D gene: TRBD2; J gene: TRBJ2-3; V gene: TRBV5-1; clone size: NA; CDR3 protein: CASSRGVAEDTQYF; CDR3 DNA: TGCGCCAGCAGCCGGGGGGTTGCCGAAGATACGCAGTATTTT
D gene: TRBD1; J gene: TRBJ1-2; V gene: TRBV5-1; clone size: NA; CDR3 protein: CASSYGQGDNYGYTF; CDR3 DNA: TGCGCCAGCAGCTACGGACAGGGGGATAACTATGGCTACACCTTC
D gene: NA; J gene: TRBJ2-2; V gene: TRBV5-6; clone size: NA; CDR3 protein: CASSLGLTGELFF; CDR3 DNA: TGTGCCAGCAGCTTGGGTTTAACCGGGGAGCTGTTTTTT
D gene: TRBD2; J gene: TRBJ2-7; V gene: TRBV7-2; clone size: NA; CDR3 protein: CASSLNLGGGTHEQYF; CDR3 DNA: TGTGCCAGCAGCCTCAACCTTGGCGGGGGTACCCACGAGCAGTACTTC
D gene: TRBD1; J gene: TRBJ2-7; V gene: TRBV11-1; clone size: NA; CDR3 protein: CASSSPGQNYEQYF; CDR3 DNA: TGTGCCAGCAGCTCCCCGGGACAGAACTACGAGCAGTACTTC
D gene: NA; J gene: TRBJ2-1; V gene: TRBV5-1; clone size: NA; CDR3 protein: CASSLEDSYNEQFF; CDR3 DNA: TGCGCCAGCAGCTTAGAGGACAGCTACAATGAGCAGTTCTTC
D gene: NA; J gene: TRBJ2-7; V gene: TRBV4-2; clone size: NA; CDR3 protein: CASSQAQDIDYEQYF; CDR3 DNA: TGTGCCAGCAGCCAAGCCCAGGACATCGACTACGAGCAGTACTTC
D gene: NA; J gene: TRBJ2-3; V gene: TRBV7-9; clone size: once; CDR3 protein: CASAPQGTDTQYF; CDR3 DNA: TGTGCCAGCGCGCCCCAGGGCACAGATACGCAGTATTTT
D gene: NA; J gene: TRBJ1-1; V gene: TRBV9; clone size: NA; CDR3 protein: CASSPGNRALEAFF; CDR3 DNA: TGTGCCAGCAGCCCCGGGAACAGGGCTCTTGAAGCTTTCTTT
D gene: TRBD2; J gene: TRBJ2-5; V gene: TRBV11-1; clone size: NA; CDR3 protein: CASSLARQGGETQYF; CDR3 DNA: TGTGCCAGCAGCTTAGCGAGGCAGGGAGGGGAGACCCAGTACTTC
D gene: TRBD2; J gene: TRBJ2-3; V gene: TRBV5-1; clone size: NA; CDR3 protein: CASKGLAGGLGSDTQYF; CDR3 DNA: TGCGCCAGCAAGGGACTAGCGGGGGGGCTAGGGTCAGATACGCAGTATTTT
D gene: NA; J gene: TRBJ2-7; V gene: TRBV29-1; clone size: NA; CDR3 protein: CSVEERRTPGEQYF; CDR3 DNA: TGCAGCGTTGAAGAAAGGAGAACCCCGGGCGAGCAGTACTTC
D gene: NA; J gene: TRBJ2-1; V gene: TRBV4-2; clone size: NA; CDR3 protein: CASSQDLGTGQPYEQFF; CDR3 DNA: TGTGCCAGCAGCCAAGATTTAGGCACAGGCCAACCTTATGAGCAGTTCTTC
D gene: TRBD1; J gene: TRBJ2-3; V gene: TRBV27; clone size: NA; CDR3 protein: CASSTRRGTGPGLADTQYF; CDR3 DNA: TGTGCCAGCAGTACCCGCCGGGGGACAGGTCCAGGGTTAGCAGATACGCAGTATTTT
D gene: NA; J gene: TRBJ2-3; V gene: TRBV21-1; clone size: NA; CDR3 protein: CASSTHDKGGDTDTQYF; CDR3 DNA: TGTGCCAGCAGCACCCACGACAAGGGAGGAGACACAGATACGCAGTATTTT
D gene: TRBD1; J gene: TRBJ2-7; V gene: TRBV30; clone size: NA; CDR3 protein: CAWSPDRAGLYYF; CDR3 DNA: TGTGCCTGGAGCCCCGACAGGGCGGGTTTGTACTACTTC
D gene: TRBD1; J gene: TRBJ1-2; V gene: TRBV7-3; clone size: NA; CDR3 protein: CASSPGTDYGYTF; CDR3 DNA: TGTGCCAGCAGCCCCGGGACAGACTATGGCTACACCTTC
D gene: NA; J gene: TRBJ2-7; V gene: TRBV7-6; clone size: NA; CDR3 protein: CASSFSQGEQYF; CDR3 DNA: TGTGCCAGCAGCTTTTCTCAGGGCGAGCAGTACTTC
D gene: TRBD1; J gene: TRBJ2-5; V gene: TRBV7-9; clone size: NA; CDR3 protein: CASSPTGGRETQYF; CDR3 DNA: TGTGCCAGCAGCCCGACAGGGGGTCGAGAGACCCAGTACTTC
D gene: TRBD2; J gene: TRBJ2-7; V gene: TRBV7-2; clone size: NA; CDR3 protein: CASSFGGGIRPYEQYF; CDR3 DNA: TGTGCCAGCAGCTTCGGCGGGGGGATCCGCCCCTACGAGCAGTACTTC
D gene: NA; J gene: TRBJ1-1; V gene: TRBV4-3; clone size: NA; CDR3 protein: CASSQEWGRRTEAFF; CDR3 DNA: TGCGCCAGCAGCCAAGAATGGGGGCGAAGGACTGAAGCTTTCTTT
D gene: TRBD1; J gene: TRBJ2-7; V gene: TRBV11-3; clone size: once; CDR3 protein: CASSAGTGPYEQYF; CDR3 DNA: TGTGCCAGCAGCGCCGGGACAGGGCCCTACGAGCAGTACTTC
D gene: TRBD1; J gene: TRBJ1-1; V gene: TRBV5-3; clone size: NA; CDR3 protein: CARSQGQGLTEAFF; CDR3 DNA: TGTGCCAGAAGCCAGGGACAGGGACTGACTGAAGCTTTCTTT
D gene: TRBD1; J gene: TRBJ1-1; V gene: TRBV7-9; clone size: once; CDR3 protein: CASSPQQGLGEAFF; CDR3 DNA: TGTGCCAGCAGCCCACAACAGGGGTTAGGTGAAGCTTTCTTT
D gene: NA; J gene: TRBJ1-1; V gene: TRBV29-1; clone size: NA; CDR3 protein: CSVLTRGVNTEAFF; CDR3 DNA: TGCAGCGTTCTGACACGGGGGGTGAACACTGAAGCTTTCTTT
D gene: NA; J gene: TRBJ1-5; V gene: TRBV29-1; clone size: NA; CDR3 protein: CSVQTALNQPQHF; CDR3 DNA: TGCAGCGTTCAGACAGCGCTCAATCAGCCCCAGCATTTT
D gene: NA; J gene: TRBJ2-7; V gene: TRBV9; clone size: NA; CDR3 protein: CASSVATGSYEQYF; CDR3 DNA: TGTGCCAGCAGCGTAGCGACGGGCTCCTACGAGCAGTACTTC
D gene: TRBD2; J gene: TRBJ2-5; V gene: TRBV15; clone size: NA; CDR3 protein: CAARSSGAGETQYF; CDR3 DNA: TGTGCCGCGCGATCTAGCGGGGCTGGAGAGACCCAGTACTTC
D gene: NA; J gene: TRBJ1-2; V gene: TRBV30; clone size: NA; CDR3 protein: CAWSVPGANYGYTF; CDR3 DNA: TGTGCCTGGAGTGTCCCAGGGGCTAACTATGGCTACACCTTC
D gene: TRBD2; J gene: TRBJ2-2; V gene: TRBV6-1; clone size: NA; CDR3 protein: CASSERTSGGPGELFF; CDR3 DNA: TGTGCCAGCAGTGAAAGGACTAGCGGGGGGCCCGGGGAGCTGTTTTTT
D gene: TRBD1; J gene: TRBJ2-5; V gene: TRBV20-1; clone size: once; CDR3 protein: CSVRGETQYF; CDR3 DNA: TGCAGTGTCAGGGGGGAGACCCAGTACTTC
D gene: NA; J gene: TRBJ2-7; V gene: TRBV9; clone size: NA; CDR3 protein: CASSASAGALYEQYF; CDR3 DNA: TGTGCCAGCAGCGCCTCCGCGGGGGCACTCTACGAGCAGTACTTC
D gene: TRBD2; J gene: TRBJ2-3; V gene: TRBV7-3; clone size: NA; CDR3 protein: CASSLTFGGGASIGLDTQYF; CDR3 DNA: TGTGCCAGCAGCTTAACGTTTGGCGGGGGGGCGTCCATTGGTTTGGATACGCAGTATTTT
D gene: TRBD1; J gene: TRBJ1-2; V gene: TRBV27; clone size: NA; CDR3 protein: CASTQLGDRGSYGYTF; CDR3 DNA: TGTGCCAGCACCCAACTTGGGGACAGGGGCTCCTATGGCTACACCTTC
D gene: NA; J gene: TRBJ1-3; V gene: TRBV5-4; clone size: few; CDR3 protein: CASSLMSGVGNTIYF; CDR3 DNA: TGTGCCAGCAGCTTGATGTCAGGGGTTGGAAACACCATATATTTT
D gene: NA; J gene: TRBJ2-5; V gene: TRBV5-1; clone size: NA; CDR3 protein: CASSLSGETQYF; CDR3 DNA: TGCGCCAGCAGCTTAAGCGGGGAGACCCAGTACTTC
D gene: NA; J gene: TRBJ2-3; V gene: TRBV25-1; clone size: NA; CDR3 protein: CASSEMAGATDTQYF; CDR3 DNA: TGTGCCAGCAGTGAAATGGCTGGGGCTACAGATACGCAGTATTTT
D gene: TRBD1; J gene: TRBJ1-1; V gene: TRBV2; clone size: NA; CDR3 protein: CASRLGQYVTEAFF; CDR3 DNA: TGTGCCAGCAGACTGGGACAGTATGTCACTGAAGCTTTCTTT
D gene: NA; J gene: TRBJ2-7; V gene: TRBV6-5; clone size: NA; CDR3 protein: CASSWGGKQYF; CDR3 DNA: TGTGCCAGCAGCTGGGGCGGGAAGCAGTACTTC
D gene: NA; J gene: TRBJ1-5; V gene: TRBV19; clone size: NA; CDR3 protein: CASSLNQGNQPQHF; CDR3 DNA: TGTGCCAGTAGTCTAAACCAGGGGAATCAGCCCCAGCATTTT
D gene: TRBD2; J gene: TRBJ2-7; V gene: TRBV4-3; clone size: NA; CDR3 protein: CASSLHLAGSYEQYF; CDR3 DNA: TGCGCCAGCAGCCTCCATCTAGCGGGGTCCTACGAGCAGTACTTC
D gene: TRBD2; J gene: TRBJ2-5; V gene: TRBV5-8; clone size: NA; CDR3 protein: CASSGSSGQTQYF; CDR3 DNA: TGTGCCAGCAGCGGAAGTAGCGGGCAGACCCAGTACTTC
D gene: NA; J gene: TRBJ1-1; V gene: TRBV19; clone size: NA; CDR3 protein: CASSSLAAGAFF; CDR3 DNA: TGTGCCAGTAGTTCATTAGCTGCGGGCGCTTTCTTT
D gene: NA; J gene: TRBJ1-2; V gene: TRBV4-2; clone size: NA; CDR3 protein: CASSQEGNRDGGGYTF; CDR3 DNA: TGTGCCAGCAGCCAAGAGGGCAACCGGGACGGGGGTGGCTACACCTTC
D gene: TRBD1; J gene: TRBJ1-5; V gene: TRBV2; clone size: few; CDR3 protein: CASRGPGQGGQPQHF; CDR3 DNA: TGTGCCAGCAGGGGTCCGGGACAGGGAGGTCAGCCCCAGCATTTT
D gene: TRBD1; J gene: TRBJ2-5; V gene: TRBV9; clone size: NA; CDR3 protein: CASSVSSGQGAQETQYF; CDR3 DNA: TGTGCCAGCAGCGTGTCGTCGGGGCAGGGGGCCCAAGAGACCCAGTACTTC
D gene: NA; J gene: TRBJ2-5; V gene: TRBV9; clone size: NA; CDR3 protein: CASSVEPVETQYF; CDR3 DNA: TGTGCCAGCAGCGTAGAACCGGTGGAGACCCAGTACTTC
D gene: NA; J gene: TRBJ1-3; V gene: TRBV6-5; clone size: NA; CDR3 protein: CASRPTESGNTIYF; CDR3 DNA: TGTGCCAGCAGACCTACAGAATCCGGAAACACCATATATTTT
D gene: TRBD1; J gene: TRBJ1-6; V gene: TRBV30; clone size: NA; CDR3 protein: CAWRGQGYLPLHF; CDR3 DNA: TGTGCCTGGAGGGGACAGGGGTATTTACCCCTCCACTTT